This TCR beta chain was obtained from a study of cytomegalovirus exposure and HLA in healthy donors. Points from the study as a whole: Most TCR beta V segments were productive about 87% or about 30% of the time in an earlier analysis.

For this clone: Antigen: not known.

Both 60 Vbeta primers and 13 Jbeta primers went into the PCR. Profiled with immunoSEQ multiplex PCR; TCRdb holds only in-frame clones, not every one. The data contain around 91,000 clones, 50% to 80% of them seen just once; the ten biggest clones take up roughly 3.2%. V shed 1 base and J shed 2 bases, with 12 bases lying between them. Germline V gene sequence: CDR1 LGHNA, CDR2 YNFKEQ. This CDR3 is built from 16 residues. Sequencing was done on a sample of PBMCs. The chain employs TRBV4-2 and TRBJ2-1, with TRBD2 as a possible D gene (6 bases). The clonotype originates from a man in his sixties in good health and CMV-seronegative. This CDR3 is CASSQGPGVTYNEQFF. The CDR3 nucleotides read TGTGCCAGCAGCCAAGGACCGGGAGTAACCTACAATGAGCAGTTCTTC.